Below are 13 T cell receptor beta chains sequenced from a single sample in a study of CXCR3-negative and CXCR3-positive naive CD8 T cells. Regarding the study as a whole: TRB CDR3s were more hydrophobic in CXCR3-positive than in CXCR3-negative naive cells.

Their antigens are not known. In preparing the TRB cDNA libraries, 5' RACE with UMI labels was used. Reprocessing the 5' RACE reads, TCRdb reports a single entry for every CDR3 protein and omits DNA. Its clone listing holds roughly 120,000 distinct CDR3 sequences. Sequencing was done on a sample of naive CXCR3+ CD8+ T cells from blood. The subset: CD45RO-CCR7+CD27+CD95- naive CD8+ T cells expressing CXCR3 (TNR3+). The source is a human donor in good health. Some clones in this sample may be carry-over from other donors' samples.

The chain combines TRBV11-2 with TRBJ1-1; TCRdb outputs TRBD1, but without DNA this stays unchecked. The CDR3 extends over 16 amino acids. The germline gives CDR1 SGHAT, CDR2 FQNNGV. CDR3 amino acids: CASSSGSGAPNTEAFF.

This chain uses TRBV12-3 or TRBV12-4 with TRBJ2-7; TCRdb names TRBD1, which stays unverified in the absence of DNA. The CDR3 has 15 amino acids. The chain's CDR3 is CASSLDRVITYEQYF.

The rearrangement joins TRBV9 to TRBJ1-4. The CDR3 totals 15 residues. Germline lookup yields CDR1 SGDLS and CDR2 YYNGEE. The CDR3 sequence: CASSVGAGTNEKLFF. The variable domain in full, with the rest retrieved from reference TRBV9 and TRBJ1-4, is DSGVTQTPKHLITATGQRVTLRCSPRSGDLSVYWYQQSLDQGLQFLIQYYNGEERAKGNILERFSAQQFPDLHSELNLSSLELGDSALYFCASSVGAGTNEKLFFGSGTQLSVL.

The V and J genes are TRBV4-2 and TRBJ2-4. The length of the CDR3 is 18 residues. Germline assignment: CDR1 LGHNA and CDR2 YNFKEQ. CDR3: CASSQDPRVDLAKNIQYF.

The rearrangement links TRBV10-3 to TRBJ2-7; without DNA, the TCRdb call of TRBD1 cannot be checked. CDR3 length: 14 amino acids. In germline, CDR1 is ENHRY, CDR2 SYGVKD. CDR3 residues: CAISEAGVTYEQYF.

The chain uses TRBV7-6 and TRBJ2-1. Germline CDR1 SGHVS, CDR2 FNYEAQ. The CDR3 totals 13 residues. The CDR3 loop reads CASSSSRNNEQFF. Supplemented by reference TRBV7-6 and TRBJ2-1, the full variable domain reads GAGVSQSPRYKVTKRGQDVALRCDPISGHVSLYWYRQALGQGPEFLTYFNYEAQQDKSGLPNDRFSAERPEGSISTLTIQRTEQRDSAMYRCASSSSRNNEQFFGPGTRLTVL.

The chain links TRBV5-5 to TRBJ2-7. The germline CDR1 and CDR2 sequences are SGHKS and YYEKEE (reference sequence). The CDR3 has 13 amino acids. CDR3 in amino acids: CASSLMTPYEQYF.

This sequence joins TRBV5-5 and TRBJ2-1; TCRdb returns TRBD2, unconfirmable since there is no DNA. The germline gives CDR1 SGHKS, CDR2 YYEKEE (reference sequence). This CDR3 is 14 amino acids long. Here the CDR3 reads CASSLWGESDEQFF.

The chain combines TRBV4-1 with TRBJ2-1; TCRdb names TRBD1, which stays unverified in the absence of DNA. The CDR3 is 16 residues long. From germline, CDR1 is MGHRA and CDR2 YSYEKL. The CDR3 sequence: CASSQTTGKSYNEQFF.

CDR3 protein: CASRPWTSGDRESSDTQYF. The chain recombines TRBV7-9 with TRBJ2-3; as DNA is missing, the TRBD2 call by TCRdb cannot be tested. Germline CDR1 reads SEHNR; CDR2 reads FQNEAQ (reference sequence). CDR3 size: 19 residues.

V is TRBV9 and J is TRBJ2-1; the TCRdb call, TRBD2, lacks DNA for checking. The length of the CDR3 is 16 residues. Germline V CDR1 and CDR2: SGDLS, YYNGEE. CDR3 sequence reads: CASSPPPGRDYNEQFF.

V and J are TRBV9 and TRBJ2-5. The CDR3 covers 14 residues. Germline assignment: CDR1 SGDLS and CDR2 YYNGEE. The CDR3 spells CASSADPYEETQYF.

This chain uses TRBV12-3 or TRBV12-4 with TRBJ2-7; the TCRdb call, TRBD1, lacks DNA for checking. This CDR3 spans 16 amino acids. CDR3: CASSPGQGLQAYEQYF.